This TCR beta chain was identified during a study of vaccination and CD4 T cells after COVID-19. Study-level background: Control wells got either CEFX epitopes, HIV-1 Nef peptides, or no peptide at all.

As concerns this clonotype: Its antigen is unknown.

An Oncomine TCR Beta short-read assay was used to sequence the DNA from cultured CD4+ T cells. Researchers extracted genomic DNA from CD4+ T cells that had been cultured. TCRdb analysed the PCR reads with MiXCR anew, one entry per CDR3 protein. The sample shows about 10,000 distinct CDR3 sequences, about 30% of them seen only once. Treatment described: approximately nine-day PBMC culture with coronavirus spike peptide pools or control peptides (ViraFEST assay). CD4+ T cells that came from the unexposed donor were collected before the COVID-19 pandemic (2011-2018). ViraFEST used peptide pools to expand antigen-specific T cells, then sequenced TCRs. The CDR3 runs to 13 residues. Germline V gives CDR1 MDHEN, CDR2 SYDVKM. Trimming pared 6 bases from V and 4 bases from J, leaving 12 bases between.

The chain carries TRBV28 and TRBJ1-2; D not resolved. The sequence derives from a human donor in good health. Material: CD4+ T cells from blood, cultured in vitro. CDR3 in amino acids: CASSKLGPYGYTF. In DNA form, the CDR3 reads TGTGCCAGCAGCAAGCTCGGACCCTATGGCTACACCTTC.